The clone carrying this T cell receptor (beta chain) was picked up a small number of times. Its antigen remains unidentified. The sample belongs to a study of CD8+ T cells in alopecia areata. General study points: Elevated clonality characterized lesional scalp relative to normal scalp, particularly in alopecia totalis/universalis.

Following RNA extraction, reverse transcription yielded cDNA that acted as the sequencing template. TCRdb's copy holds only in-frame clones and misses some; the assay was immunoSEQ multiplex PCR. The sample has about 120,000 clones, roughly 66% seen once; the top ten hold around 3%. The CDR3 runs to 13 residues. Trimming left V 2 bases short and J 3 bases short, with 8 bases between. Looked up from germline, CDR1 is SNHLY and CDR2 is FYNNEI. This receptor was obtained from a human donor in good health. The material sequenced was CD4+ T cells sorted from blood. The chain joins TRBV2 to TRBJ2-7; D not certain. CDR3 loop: CASSERSIYEQYF. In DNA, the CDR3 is TGTGCCAGCAGTGAAAGGTCTATCTACGAGCAGTACTTC.